Sequencing of this T cell receptor beta chain was carried out in a study of T cell changes during pregnancy in multiple sclerosis. This table comes from immunoSEQ multiplex PCR, and its TCRdb copy is limited to in-frame clones, with some not included. The top ten hold 0.2% to 0.3% of the sample, which has 50,000 to 60,000 clones, about 90% seen once. The length of the CDR3 is 20 residues. Germline CDR1 and CDR2: LGHNA and YNFKEQ. J gave up 6 bases and V 0 bases, and 16 bases lay outside the gene matches. This sequence joins TRBV4-2 and TRBJ2-1; 11 nucleotides agree with TRBD2. This TCR was sampled from a female donor with multiple sclerosis, enrolled in a pregnancy study. Sequencing used CD4+ T cells from peripheral blood mononuclear cells, obtained in the second trimester of pregnancy. The CDR3, as DNA: TGTGCCAGCAGCCAAGAAGGAGGGACTAGCGGCGGTTGGTTGGTCAATGAGCAGTTCTTC. Its protein is CASSQEGGTSGGWLVNEQFF.